The present T cell receptor beta chain was sequenced within a study of T-cell reconstitution after alpha-beta-depleted transplantation in children. Study observations and caveats: Newly produced T cells mostly provided counts and TCRbeta diversity after one year, as hyperexpanded clones declined. Several hundred expanded graft clones reportedly were the source of alpha-beta T cells about two months after transplant. Surviving recipient T cells and thymic progenitors accounted for the high day-60 TCRbeta diversity observed in some patients.

As concerns this clonotype: Its cognate antigen is unknown.

The ends were cut back, 2 bases at V and 9 bases at J, with 15 bases in the middle. The CDR3 consists of 14 residues. The germline gives CDR1 SGHKS, CDR2 YYEKEE (reference sequence). It was with unique molecular identifiers that the TCRbeta library was prepared. TCRdb ran MiXCR on the PCR reads and lists one entry per CDR3 protein. The table shows about 600,000 distinct CDR3 sequences, with 23% occurring only once. The rearrangement links TRBV5-5 to TRBJ2-1; the D gene could be TRBD1 or TRBD2 (5 bases each). This specimen consisted of PBMCs, mostly from graft donor cells, obtained 360 days after TCRalphabeta/CD19-depleted stem cell transplant. The receptor was derived from a boy in the first two years of life who had a stem cell transplant for acute myeloid leukemia, so the T cells may come from the graft donor. CDR3 in amino acids: CASSFSQGPSEQFF. Written as DNA, the CDR3 is TGTGCCAGCAGCTTTTCTCAGGGACCAAGTGAGCAGTTCTTC.